What follows are 8 T cell receptor beta chains derived from one specimen sequenced in a study of T-cell reconstitution after alpha-beta-depleted transplantation in children (dated by TCRdb to about 2016). Library preparation employed PCR. The run used an Illumina HiSeq 2500. Molecular barcoding was employed in the preparation of TCR libraries, with unique molecular identifiers being used to normalize TCRbeta repertoire quantification. TCRdb passed the public sequencing reads through fastp at Q25 and MiXCR, retaining productive beta sequences. Rows are combined by CDR3 protein, so each entry shows the most common genes and DNA. The sample table lists more than 150,000 distinct CDR3 sequences, about 6.4% of them with a count of one. Together, the top ten hold roughly 3% of the sample. Source: PBMCs from the stem cell graft donor, taken from the stem cell graft. The source is a human donor who donated a stem cell graft to a child with Wiskott-Aldrich syndrome.

This clonotype was recorded at least ten times. This CDR3 reads CSVGNPAGYEQYF. DNA of the CDR3: TGCAGCGTTGGTAATCCGGCCGGCTACGAGCAGTACTTC. The chain carries TRBV29-1 and TRBJ2-7; D not certain. The germline CDR1 and CDR2 sequences are SQVTM and ANQGSEA. This CDR3 region has 13 residues. Trimming took 4 bases from V and 3 from J, leaving 13 bases between them.

Regarding this clonotype: This may be a read error: a much more frequent sequence differs by one nucleotide. This chain connects TRBV10-3 to TRBJ1-1; 8 bases map to TRBD1. This CDR3 is 15 amino acids long. CDR1 and CDR2 (germline): ENHRY, SYGVKD. Trimming cost V 7 bases and J 3 bases; bases outside gene matches: 10. CDR3 region: CAITWDRRSDTEAFF. The CDR3 bases are TGTGCCATCACTTGGGACAGGCGGTCGGACACTGAAGCTTTCTTT.

This clonotype was detected many times. The chain employs TRBV12-3 or TRBV12-4 and TRBJ2-3; D is unresolved. V was pared by 7 bases and J by 5 bases, with 16 bases between. The CDR3 spans 14 residues. The CDR3 spells CASIPSTNGDTQYF. The CDR3 region has the DNA TGTGCCAGCATTCCAAGTACTAATGGAGATACGCAGTATTTT.

This rearrangement joins TRBV5-1 to TRBJ1-1; D gene uncertain. Germline V gene sequence: CDR1 SGHRS, CDR2 YFSETQ. The length of the CDR3 is 13 residues. V gave up 1 base and J gave up 7 bases, with 11 bases separating them. The CDR3, as DNA: TGCGCCAGCAGCTTGTCTCGGCAGATTGAAGCTTTCTTT. It yields the protein CASSLSRQIEAFF.

This clonotype was seen many times. The chain combines TRBV7-9 with TRBJ1-1, with D uncertain. V lost 5 bases to trimming and J lost 4 bases, with 8 bases between them. The CDR3 runs to 12 residues. The germline CDR1 and CDR2 sequences are SEHNR and FQNEAQ (reference sequence). The CDR3 region has the DNA TGTGCCAGCAGCCCGGGTGGCACTGAAGCTTTCTTT. It encodes CASSPGGTEAFF.

This clonotype was counted many times. The chain uses TRBV5-6 and TRBJ2-7; possible D gene TRBD1, 6 bases. Trimming took off 2 bases at V and 3 bases at J, with 9 bases between the two ends. Per germline, CDR1 SGHDT and CDR2 YYEEEE. The CDR3 is made up of 13 amino acids. Here the CDR3 DNA reads TGTGCCAGCAGCTTCAGGGGAATCTACGAGCAGTACTTC. Translated: CASSFRGIYEQYF.

The chain is built from TRBV6-2 or TRBV6-3 and TRBJ2-7; 9 nucleotides line up with TRBD1. V lost 2 bases and J lost 3; bases outside the gene matches: 2. Germline V gives CDR1 MNHEY, CDR2 SVGEGT. CDR3 length: 14 amino acids. CDR3 DNA: TGTGCCAGCAGTTACACAGGGGGCGGCTACGAGCAGTACTTC. Translating gives CASSYTGGGYEQYF.

At least ten counts were recorded for this clonotype. The chain has TRBV11-1 and TRBJ2-3; 10 bases line up with TRBD2. Unmatched junction bases numbered 14, after V lost 5 bases and J lost 0 bases. The length of the CDR3 is 19 residues. The V gene's germline CDR1 is SGHAT and CDR2 FQDESV (reference sequence). CDR3 DNA sequence: TGTGCCAGCAGCAGATCCGGGACTAGCGATATGCGAAGCACAGATACGCAGTATTTT. Its translation: CASSRSGTSDMRSTDTQYF.